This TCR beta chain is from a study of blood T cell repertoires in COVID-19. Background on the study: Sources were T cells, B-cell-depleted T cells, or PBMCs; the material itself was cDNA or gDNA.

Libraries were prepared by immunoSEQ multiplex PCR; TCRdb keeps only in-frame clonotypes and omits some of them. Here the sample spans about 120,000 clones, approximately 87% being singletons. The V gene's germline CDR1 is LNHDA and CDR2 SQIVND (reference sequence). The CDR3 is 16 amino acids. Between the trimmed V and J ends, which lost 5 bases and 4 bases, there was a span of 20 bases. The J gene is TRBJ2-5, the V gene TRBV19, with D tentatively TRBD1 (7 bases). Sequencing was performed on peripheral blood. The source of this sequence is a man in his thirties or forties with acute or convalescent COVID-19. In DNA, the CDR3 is TGTGCCAGTAGTTCTGGCGCAGGGGGGCGCGGAGAGACCCAGTACTTC. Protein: CASSSGAGGRGETQYF.